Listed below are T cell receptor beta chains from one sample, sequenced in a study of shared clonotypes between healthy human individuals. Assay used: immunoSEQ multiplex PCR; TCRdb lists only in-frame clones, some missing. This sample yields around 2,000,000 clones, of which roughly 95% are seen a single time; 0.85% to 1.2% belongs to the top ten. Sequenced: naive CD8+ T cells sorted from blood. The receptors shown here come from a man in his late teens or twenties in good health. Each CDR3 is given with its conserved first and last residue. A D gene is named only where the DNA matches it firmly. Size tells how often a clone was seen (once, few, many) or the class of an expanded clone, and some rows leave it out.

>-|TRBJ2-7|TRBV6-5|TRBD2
TGTGCCAGCAGTTACTGGGGAGGGGACGAGCAGTACTTC
CASSYWGGDEQYF
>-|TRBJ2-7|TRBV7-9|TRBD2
TGTGCCAGCAGCTTAAATTTACTAGCGGGAGCAAGAAACGAGCAGTACTTC
CASSLNLLAGARNEQYF
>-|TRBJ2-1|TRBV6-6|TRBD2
TGTGCCAGCAGTTACGGGACTAGCGGGGGGGCCCGAGAGCAGTTCTTC
CASSYGTSGGAREQFF
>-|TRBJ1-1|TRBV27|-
TGTGCCAGCAGTTCGATACCCCCCTTTCATCCCCCGGTTGCTTTCTTT
CASSSIPPFHPPVAFF
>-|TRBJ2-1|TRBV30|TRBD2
TGTGCCTGGAGTGAAACTCTAGCGGGGGACTACAATGAGCAGTTCTTC
CAWSETLAGDYNEQFF
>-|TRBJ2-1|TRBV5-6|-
TGTGCCAGCAGTCCCCAGGGGCCCGGGGAGGGGAATGAGCAGTTCTTC
CASSPQGPGEGNEQFF
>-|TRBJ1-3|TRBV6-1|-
TGTGCCAGCAGTGAAGTGATGGCAGGTTCCTACTCTGGAAACACCATATATTTT
CASSEVMAGSYSGNTIYF
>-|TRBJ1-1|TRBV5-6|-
TGTGCCAGCAGCCCTGGGGACATTTGGATTGAAGCTTTCTTT
CASSPGDIWIEAFF
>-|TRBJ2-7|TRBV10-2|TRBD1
TGCGCCAGCAGTGAGTCGCCTGGGCAGGGGGACTACGAGCAGTACTTC
CASSESPGQGDYEQYF
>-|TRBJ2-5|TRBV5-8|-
TGTGCCAGCAGCTTGGCGGCGGGGGCACAAGAGACCCAGTACTTC
CASSLAAGAQETQYF
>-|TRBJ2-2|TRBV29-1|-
TGCAGCGTCCGGGCCCCTGAGGGGACCGGGGAGCTGTTTTTT
CSVRAPEGTGELFF
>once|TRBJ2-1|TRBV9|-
TGTGCCAGCAGCGTAGACGGGTTGAGCTCCTACAATGAGCAGTTCTTC
CASSVDGLSSYNEQFF
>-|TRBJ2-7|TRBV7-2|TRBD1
TGTGCCAGCAGCTCTCACAGGACCTTTGGGGACAGGGGGTTCTACGAGCAGTACTTC
CASSSHRTFGDRGFYEQYF
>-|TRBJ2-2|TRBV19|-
TGTGCCAGTAGTATAACCTCAGCCCCCGCCGGGGAGCTGTTTTTT
CASSITSAPAGELFF
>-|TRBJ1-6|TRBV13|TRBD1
TGTGCCAGCAGCGCCCAGGGGGCTTCCTATAATTCACCCCTCCACTTT
CASSAQGASYNSPLHF
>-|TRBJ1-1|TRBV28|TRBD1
TGTGCCAGCAGTTTAACAGGGGAGGTGAACACTGAAGCTTTCTTT
CASSLTGEVNTEAFF
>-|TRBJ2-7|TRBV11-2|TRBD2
TGTGCCAGCAGCTTAGCCCCTAGCGGATTAGTTAACTACGAGCAGTACTTC
CASSLAPSGLVNYEQYF
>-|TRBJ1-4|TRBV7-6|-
TGTGCCAGCAGCCCGACTCCAACTAATGAAAAACTGTTTTTT
CASSPTPTNEKLFF
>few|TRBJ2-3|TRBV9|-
TGTGCCAGCAGCGCGACAGATACGCAGTATTTT
CASSATDTQYF
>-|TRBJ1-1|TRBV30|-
TGTGCCTGGAGTGCGATTTCGGCGGGTGGATCTGAAGCTTTCTTT
CAWSAISAGGSEAFF
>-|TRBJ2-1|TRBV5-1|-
TGCGCCAGCAGCGTGACAGGTAATGAGCAGTTCTTC
CASSVTGNEQFF
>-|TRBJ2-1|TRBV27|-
TGTGCCAGCAGTTTCCGCCTAGGGGGGGGGAACAATGAGCAGTTCTTC
CASSFRLGGGNNEQFF
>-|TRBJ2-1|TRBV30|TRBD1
TGTGCCTGGAGCGTCAGGGGGCAAAGCCGGGGCAATGAGCAGTTCTTC
CAWSVRGQSRGNEQFF
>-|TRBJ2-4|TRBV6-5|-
TGTGCCAGCGTCGGCAGTTCCTCAAGCATTCAGTACTTC
CASVGSSSSIQYF
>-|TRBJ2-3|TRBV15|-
TGTGCCACCAGCACGCTAGAGGGTCCCGATACGCAGTATTTT
CATSTLEGPDTQYF
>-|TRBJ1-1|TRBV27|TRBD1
TGTGCCAGCAGTTCCCAACTCAGCCATCCCGGGACAGGGGAAGCTTTCTTT
CASSSQLSHPGTGEAFF
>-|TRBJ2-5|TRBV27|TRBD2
TGTGCCAGCAGTCCACAGGATCTAGCGGGAGTTCTGGAGACCCAGTACTTC
CASSPQDLAGVLETQYF
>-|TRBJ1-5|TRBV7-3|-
TGTGCCAGCAGCCCGGGGGCGCAAGATCAGCCCCAGCATTTT
CASSPGAQDQPQHF
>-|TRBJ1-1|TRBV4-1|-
TGCGCCAGCAGGACAATTCCTATGGACTTACTGAACACTGAAGCTTTCTTT
CASRTIPMDLLNTEAFF
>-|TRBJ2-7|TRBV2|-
TGTGCCAGCTTTCTCCCCGACAGCGCGTTCGAGCAGTACTTC
CASFLPDSAFEQYF
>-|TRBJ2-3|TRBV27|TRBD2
TGTGCCAGCTCCCCGGGGGGTACGCAGTATTTT
CASSPGGTQYF
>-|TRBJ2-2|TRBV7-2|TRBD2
TGTGCCAGCAGCTTAGTGGTATTGGCGGGGGTGAACACCGGGGAGCTGTTTTTT
CASSLVVLAGVNTGELFF
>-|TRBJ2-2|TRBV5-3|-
TGTGCCAGAAGCTTCCGGGGGCAGGGCACCGGGGAGCTGTTTTTT
CARSFRGQGTGELFF
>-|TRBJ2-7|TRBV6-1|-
TGTGCCAGCAGTGAAGCCCTAAGTGCCGAGCAGTACTTC
CASSEALSAEQYF
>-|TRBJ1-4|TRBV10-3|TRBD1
TGTGCCATCAGAACAGGGGAGAATGAAAAACTGTTTTTT
CAIRTGENEKLFF